This TCR beta chain was identified in a study of shared clonotypes between healthy human individuals. Germline CDR1 MGHRA, CDR2 YSYEKL. V was cut by 0 bases and J by 2 bases, with 6 bases left in between. The CDR3 runs 14 residues. Replicate sorted-subset PCRs were loaded with around 200 ng DNA, about 30,000 T cell genomes. Per the authors' pipeline: Junction-only sequences without quality scores were provided by ImmunoSEQ, so filtering was different. Sequenced by immunoSEQ multiplex PCR; TCRdb stores in-frame clones only, minus some. V and J calls and clone size are those listed in that table; D and trimming were worked out from the DNA. Of roughly 2 million clones listed, 95% were seen once; the top ten hold 0.1% to 0.15%.

The receptor was isolated from a man in his late teens or twenties in good health. Material for sequencing was naive CD4+ T cells sorted from blood. Subset meaning: CD45RA+ positively selected. The V and J genes are TRBV4-1 and TRBJ2-3; D uncertain. DNA of the CDR3: TGCGCCAGCAGCCAAGAGGAGCACACAGATACGCAGTATTTT. Encoded protein: CASSQEEHTDTQYF.